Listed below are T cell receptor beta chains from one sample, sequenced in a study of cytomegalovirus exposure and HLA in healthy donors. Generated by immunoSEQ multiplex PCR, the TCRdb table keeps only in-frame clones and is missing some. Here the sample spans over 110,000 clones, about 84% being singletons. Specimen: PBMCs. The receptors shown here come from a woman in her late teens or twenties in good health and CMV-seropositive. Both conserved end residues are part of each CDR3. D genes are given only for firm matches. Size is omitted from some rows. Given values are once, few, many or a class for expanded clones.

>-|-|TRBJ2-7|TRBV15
TGTGCCACCAGCGGCCGACAGTATCAGCAGTACTTC
CATSGRQYQQYF
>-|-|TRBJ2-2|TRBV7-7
TGTGCCAGCAGCTTAGCCGGGAACACCGGGGAGCTGTTTTTT
CASSLAGNTGELFF
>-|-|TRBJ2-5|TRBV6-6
TGTGCCAGCAGGCCAGGGCTGGGGTCAGAGACCCAGTACTTC
CASRPGLGSETQYF
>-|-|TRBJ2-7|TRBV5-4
TGTGCCAGCAGCGTTTCGACAGGACAAACCCCCTACGAGCAGTACTTC
CASSVSTGQTPYEQYF
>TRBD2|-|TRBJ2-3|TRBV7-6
TGTGCCAGCAGCTTAGGGTGGGACGGGGGGGTCACAGATACGCAGTATTTT
CASSLGWDGGVTDTQYF
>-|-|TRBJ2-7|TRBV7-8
TGTGCCAGCAGCTTATACACCTCCTACGAGCAGTACTTC
CASSLYTSYEQYF
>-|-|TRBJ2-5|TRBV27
TGTGCCACCTCGGCCCGAAGAGGGTTGCAGACCCAGTACTTC
CATSARRGLQTQYF
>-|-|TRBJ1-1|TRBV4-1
TGCGCCAGCAGCCAAGAAGTAGGGATGGTCAGGGGTTACACTGAAGCTTTCTTT
CASSQEVGMVRGYTEAFF
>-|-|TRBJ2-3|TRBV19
TGTGCCAGTAGGAGAACAGGGACCCTCACAGATACGCAGTATTTT
CASRRTGTLTDTQYF
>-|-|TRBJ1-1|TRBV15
TGTGCCACCAGCAGAGATGATCTCAGGCAGGGTGGCACTGAAGCTTTCTTT
CATSRDDLRQGGTEAFF
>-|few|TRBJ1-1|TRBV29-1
TGCAGCGTTGCCAGAACGAACACTGAAGCTTTCTTT
CSVARTNTEAFF
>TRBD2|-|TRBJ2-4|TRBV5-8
TGTGCCAGCCTAATAGCGGGGGGGAAAAACATTCAGTACTTC
CASLIAGGKNIQYF
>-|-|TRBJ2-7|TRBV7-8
TGTGCCAGCAGCTCTTATCCCCAGTACGAGCAGTACTTC
CASSSYPQYEQYF
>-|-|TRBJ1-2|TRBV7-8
TGTGCCAGCAGCTTAGCGGGGGGAAATAGCACCTTC
CASSLAGGNSTF
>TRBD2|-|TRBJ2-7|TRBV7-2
TGTGCCAGCAGTGGGGGGGGGACCCGCTACGAGCAGTACTTC
CASSGGGTRYEQYF
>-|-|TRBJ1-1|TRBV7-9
TGTGCCAGCACCCGTTTGGAAGCTTTCTTT
CASTRLEAFF